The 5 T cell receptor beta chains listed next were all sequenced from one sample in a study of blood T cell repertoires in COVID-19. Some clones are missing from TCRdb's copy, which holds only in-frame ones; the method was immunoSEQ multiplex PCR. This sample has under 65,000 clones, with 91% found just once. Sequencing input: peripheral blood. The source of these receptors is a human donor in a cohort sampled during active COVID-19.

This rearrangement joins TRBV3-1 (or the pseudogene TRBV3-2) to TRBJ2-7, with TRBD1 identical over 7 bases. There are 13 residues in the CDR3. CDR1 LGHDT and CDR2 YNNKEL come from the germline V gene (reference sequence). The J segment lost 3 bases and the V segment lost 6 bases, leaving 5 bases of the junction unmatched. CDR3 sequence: CASSHRGYYEQYF. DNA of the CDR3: TGTGCCAGCAGTCACAGGGGATACTACGAGCAGTACTTC.

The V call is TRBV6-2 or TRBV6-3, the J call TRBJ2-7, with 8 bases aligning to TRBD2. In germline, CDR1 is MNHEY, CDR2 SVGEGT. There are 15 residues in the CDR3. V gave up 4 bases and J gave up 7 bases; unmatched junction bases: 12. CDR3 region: CASSFFGTRNPEQYF. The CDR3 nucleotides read TGTGCCAGCAGTTTTTTTGGGACTAGAAATCCAGAGCAGTACTTC.

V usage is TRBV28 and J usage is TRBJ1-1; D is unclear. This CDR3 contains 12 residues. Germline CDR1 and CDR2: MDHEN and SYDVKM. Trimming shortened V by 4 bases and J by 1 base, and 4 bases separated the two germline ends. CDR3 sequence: CASSSGNTEAFF. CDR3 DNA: TGTGCCAGCAGTTCAGGGAACACTGAAGCTTTCTTT. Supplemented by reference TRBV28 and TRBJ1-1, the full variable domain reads DVKVTQSSRYLVKRTGEKVFLECVQDMDHENMFWYRQDPGLGLRLIYFSYDVKMKEKGDIPEGYSVSREKKERFSLILESASTNQTSMYLCASSSGNTEAFFGQGTRLTVV.

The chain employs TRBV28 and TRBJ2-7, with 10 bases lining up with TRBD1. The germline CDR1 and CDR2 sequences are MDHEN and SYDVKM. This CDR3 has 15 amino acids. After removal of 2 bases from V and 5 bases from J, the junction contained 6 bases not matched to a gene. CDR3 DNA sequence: TGTGCCAGCAGTTTACGGACAGGGGGTGTGGACGAGCAGTACTTC. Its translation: CASSLRTGGVDEQYF.

The CDR3 here is CASGGTGGFNYGYTF. The CDR3 region has the DNA TGTGCCAGCGGCGGAACAGGGGGTTTTAACTATGGCTACACCTTC. This rearrangement joins TRBV28 to TRBJ1-2; 8 positions match TRBD1. Germline CDR1 and CDR2: MDHEN and SYDVKM. The CDR3 spans 15 residues. Germline trimming cut 8 bases from V and 1 base from J; bases unmatched to any gene: 9.